Each of the 13 T cell receptor beta chains below was sequenced from the same sample in a study of cytomegalovirus exposure and HLA in healthy donors. Vbeta (60) and Jbeta (13) primers were used in the PCR. Repertoires were generated with immunoSEQ multiplex PCR, while TCRdb's copy carries only in-frame clones and drops some. The table includes about 160,000 clones, about 73% detected once. The specimen was PBMCs. These receptors originate from a woman aged 40-49 years in good health and CMV-seronegative.

The rearrangement links TRBV13 to TRBJ2-5; no definite D call. The V gene lost 7 bases and the J gene lost 0 bases, with 15 bases spanning the gap. Germline V gene sequence: CDR1 PRHDT, CDR2 FYEKMQ (reference sequence). This CDR3 is built from 15 residues. CDR3 region: CASTLRTPYQETQYF. The CDR3 nucleotides read TGTGCCAGCACCCTTCGAACACCGTACCAAGAGACCCAGTACTTC.

The V call is TRBV7-8, the J call TRBJ1-5; TRBD1 aligns across 7 bases. This CDR3 has 14 amino acids. Germline CDR1 reads SGHVS; CDR2 reads FQNEAQ. Trimming at V came to 4 bases and at J to 2 bases, leaving 2 bases not matched to a gene. The CDR3 here is CASSSDRGNQPQHF. CDR3 DNA: TGTGCCAGCAGCTCCGACAGGGGCAATCAGCCCCAGCATTTT. The whole variable domain, filled in from reference TRBV7-8 and TRBJ1-5, reads GAGVSQSPRYKVAKRGQDVALRCDPISGHVSLFWYQQALGQGPEFLTYFQNEAQLDKSGLPSDRFFAERPEGSVSTLKIQRTQQEDSAVYLCASSSDRGNQPQHFGDGTRLSIL.

In its sample, this clone was seen once. The chain links TRBV11-2 to TRBJ2-1, with 10 bases fitting TRBD2. The length of the CDR3 is 15 residues. The V gene's germline CDR1 is SGHAT and CDR2 FQNNGV. V gave up 6 bases and J gave up 5 bases; unmatched junction bases: 7. The CDR3 coding sequence is TGTGCCAGCAGGATCAGGACTAGCGGACACAATGAGCAGTTCTTC. Its translation: CASRIRTSGHNEQFF.

The V and J genes are TRBV6-6 and TRBJ1-3; D is possibly TRBD1 (6 bases). Germline CDR1 is MNHNY and CDR2 is SVGAGI (reference sequence). Trimming stripped 10 bases from V and 5 bases from J, with 21 bases between. The CDR3 has 15 amino acids. DNA for the CDR3: TGTGCCAACCCGAATTCGACAGGACCCAGAAACACCATATATTTT. Its translation: CANPNSTGPRNTIYF.

The rearrangement links TRBV6-5 to TRBJ2-7; 9 bases fit TRBD2. Germline V gene data show CDR1 as MNHEY and CDR2 as SVGAGI. J was trimmed by 3 bases and V by 7 bases; bases with no gene match: 4. This CDR3 is 13 amino acids long. The CDR3 is CASTLAGSYEQYF. The CDR3 DNA is TGTGCCAGCACCCTAGCGGGGAGCTACGAGCAGTACTTC.

Note on this clone: Different DNA sequences within this sample yield the same CDR3. The chain recombines TRBV13 with TRBJ1-1; 7 bases agree with TRBD1. Trimming took 5 bases from V and 1 from J; bases not matched to a gene: 4. Germline V gene lookup returns CDR1 PRHDT and CDR2 FYEKMQ (reference sequence). This CDR3 contains 14 residues. The CDR3 region has the DNA TGTGCCAGCAGCCCTAGGGACAGGAACACTGAAGCTTTCTTT. The encoded protein is CASSPRDRNTEAFF.

The chain couples TRBV2 to TRBJ1-1, with TRBD1 matching 7 bases. The CDR3 totals 14 residues. The J segment lost 1 base and the V segment lost 6 bases, leaving 5 bases of the junction unmatched. Germline loops: CDR1 SNHLY, CDR2 FYNNEI. The CDR3 spells CASRRDRANTEAFF. Here the CDR3 DNA reads TGTGCCAGCAGGAGAGACAGGGCGAACACTGAAGCTTTCTTT.

V gene TRBV6-6 combines with J gene TRBJ1-1; D is unclear. Germline lookup yields CDR1 MNHNY and CDR2 SVGAGI (reference sequence). The V end was cut by 0 bases, the J end by 1 base, with 9 bases between. The CDR3 is 15 residues long. The CDR3 DNA reads TGTGCCAGCAGTTACTCGAGTCGCCAGAACACTGAAGCTTTCTTT. Translated: CASSYSSRQNTEAFF.

The DNA of the CDR3 is TGTGCCAGCAGTTACTCCCCTGCGGAAGGCTATGGCTACACCTTC. It codes for CASSYSPAEGYGYTF. The chain carries TRBV6-6 and TRBJ1-2; D not certain. Per the germline V gene, CDR1 is MNHNY and CDR2 is SVGAGI (reference sequence). Deletions cut 0 bases from V and 4 bases from J, with 12 bases between. This CDR3 is built from 15 residues.

This chain uses TRBV19 with TRBJ2-3, with D perhaps TRBD2 (6 bases). The CDR3 spans 15 residues. Germline V gene sequence: CDR1 LNHDA, CDR2 SQIVND (reference sequence). Between the trimmed V and J ends, which lost 9 bases and 5 bases, there was a span of 21 bases. The CDR3 is CASAGGVSRVDTQYF. CDR3 sequence (DNA): TGTGCCAGCGCTGGAGGGGTCTCCCGGGTAGATACGCAGTATTTT.

The chain employs TRBV7-9 and TRBJ2-7; 7 bases match TRBD1. From germline, CDR1 is SEHNR and CDR2 FQNEAQ (reference sequence). Trimming removed 5 bases from V and 0 bases from J; junction bases left unmatched: 7. The CDR3 spans 15 residues. CDR3 in DNA: TGTGCCAGCAGCCCGGGACAGACCCTCTCCTACGAGCAGTACTTC. It codes for CASSPGQTLSYEQYF. Using reference TRBV7-9 and TRBJ2-7 for the parts outside the CDR3, the full variable domain is DTGVSQNPRHKITKRGQNVTFRCDPISEHNRLYWYRQTLGQGPEFLTYFQNEAQLEKSRLLSDRFSAERPKGSFSTLEIQRTEQGDSAMYLCASSPGQTLSYEQYFGPGTRLTVT.

The V call is TRBV11-2, the J call TRBJ2-1; weak D call: TRBD1 (6 bases). The V end lost 3 bases, the J end lost 10 bases, and 7 bases lay between the germline ends. From germline, CDR1 is SGHAT and CDR2 FQNNGV. The length of the CDR3 is 11 residues. The DNA of the CDR3 is TGTGCCAGCAGCTTTGGACAGGAGCAGTTCTTC. Protein product: CASSFGQEQFF.

This clone was counted a few times. This chain connects TRBV7-9 to TRBJ2-7, with 9 nucleotides matching TRBD1. The CDR3 is 12 amino acids. V shed 11 bases, J shed 5 bases, and the junction held 7 bases outside the gene matches. Germline-derived CDR1 and CDR2 are SEHNR and FQNEAQ (reference sequence). The CDR3 coding sequence is TGTGCCGGGGGACAGGGATCCCACGAGCAGTACTTC. Amino acids: CAGGQGSHEQYF.